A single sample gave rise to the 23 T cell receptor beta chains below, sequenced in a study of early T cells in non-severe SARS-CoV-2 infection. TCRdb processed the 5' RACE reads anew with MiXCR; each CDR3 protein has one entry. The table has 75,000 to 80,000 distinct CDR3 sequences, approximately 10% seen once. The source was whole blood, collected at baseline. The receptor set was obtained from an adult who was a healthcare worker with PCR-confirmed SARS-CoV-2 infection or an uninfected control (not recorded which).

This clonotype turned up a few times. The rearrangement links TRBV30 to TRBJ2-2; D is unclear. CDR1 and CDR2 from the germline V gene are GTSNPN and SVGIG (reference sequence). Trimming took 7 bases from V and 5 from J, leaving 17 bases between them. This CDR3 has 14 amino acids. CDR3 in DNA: TGTGCCTTCCTGTTTGGGCAGCAAACCGGGGAGCTGTTTTTT. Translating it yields CAFLFGQQTGELFF.

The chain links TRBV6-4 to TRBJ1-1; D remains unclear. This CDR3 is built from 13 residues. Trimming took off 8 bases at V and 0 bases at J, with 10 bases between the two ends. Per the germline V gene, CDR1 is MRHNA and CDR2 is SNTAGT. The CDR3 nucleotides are TGTGCCAGCCGCCAAAACATGAACACTGAAGCTTTCTTT. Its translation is CASRQNMNTEAFF.

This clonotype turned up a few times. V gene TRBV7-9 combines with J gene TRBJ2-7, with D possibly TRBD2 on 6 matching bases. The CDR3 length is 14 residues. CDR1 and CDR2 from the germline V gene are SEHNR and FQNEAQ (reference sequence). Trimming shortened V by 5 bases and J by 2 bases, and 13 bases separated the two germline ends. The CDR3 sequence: CASSLGLLTYEQYF. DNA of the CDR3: TGTGCCAGCAGCCTGGGACTCCTTACCTACGAGCAGTACTTC.

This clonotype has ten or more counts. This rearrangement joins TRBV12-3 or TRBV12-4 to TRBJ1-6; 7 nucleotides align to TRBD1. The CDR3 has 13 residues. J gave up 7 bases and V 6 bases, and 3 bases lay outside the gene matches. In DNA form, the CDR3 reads TGTGCCAGCAGCGGGACAGCAAATTCACCCCTCCACTTT. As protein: CASSGTANSPLHF.

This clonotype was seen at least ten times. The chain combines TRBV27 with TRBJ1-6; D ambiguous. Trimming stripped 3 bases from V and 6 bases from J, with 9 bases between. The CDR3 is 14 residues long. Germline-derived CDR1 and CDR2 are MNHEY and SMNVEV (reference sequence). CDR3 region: CASSFRTANSPLHF. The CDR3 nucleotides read TGTGCCAGCAGTTTCCGGACCGCTAATTCACCCCTCCACTTT.

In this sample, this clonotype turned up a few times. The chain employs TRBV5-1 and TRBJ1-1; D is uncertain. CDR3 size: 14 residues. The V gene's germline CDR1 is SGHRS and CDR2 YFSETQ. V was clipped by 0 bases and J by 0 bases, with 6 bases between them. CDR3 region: CASSLGALNTEAFF. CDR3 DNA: TGCGCCAGCAGCTTGGGGGCCCTGAACACTGAAGCTTTCTTT.

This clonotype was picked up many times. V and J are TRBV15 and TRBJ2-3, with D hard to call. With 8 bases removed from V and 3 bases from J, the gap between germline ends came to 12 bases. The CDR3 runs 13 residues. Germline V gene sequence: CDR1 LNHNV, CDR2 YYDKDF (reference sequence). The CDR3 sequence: CATENRITDTQYF. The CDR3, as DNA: TGTGCCACCGAGAACAGAATTACAGATACGCAGTATTTT.

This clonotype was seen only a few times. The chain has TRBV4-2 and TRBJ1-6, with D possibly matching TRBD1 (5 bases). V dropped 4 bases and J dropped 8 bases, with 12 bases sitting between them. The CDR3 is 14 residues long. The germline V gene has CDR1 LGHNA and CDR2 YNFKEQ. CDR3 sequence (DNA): TGTGCCAGCAGCCTTAACCCGGGGGATTCACCCCTCCACTTT. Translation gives CASSLNPGDSPLHF.

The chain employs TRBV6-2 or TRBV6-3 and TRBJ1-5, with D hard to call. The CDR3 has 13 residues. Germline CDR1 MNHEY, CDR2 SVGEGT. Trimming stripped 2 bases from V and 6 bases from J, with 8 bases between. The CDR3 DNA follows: TGTGCCAGCAGTTACGATACCAGTCAGCCCCAGCATTTT. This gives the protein CASSYDTSQPQHF.

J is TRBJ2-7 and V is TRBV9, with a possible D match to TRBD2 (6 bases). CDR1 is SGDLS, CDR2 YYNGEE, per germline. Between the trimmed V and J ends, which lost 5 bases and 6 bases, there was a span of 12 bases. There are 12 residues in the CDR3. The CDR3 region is CASSPGGGEQYF. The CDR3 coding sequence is TGTGCCAGCAGTCCCGGGGGAGGCGAGCAGTACTTC. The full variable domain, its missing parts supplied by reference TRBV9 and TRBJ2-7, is DSGVTQTPKHLITATGQRVTLRCSPRSGDLSVYWYQQSLDQGLQFLIQYYNGEERAKGNILERFSAQQFPDLHSELNLSSLELGDSALYFCASSPGGGEQYFGPGTRLTVT.

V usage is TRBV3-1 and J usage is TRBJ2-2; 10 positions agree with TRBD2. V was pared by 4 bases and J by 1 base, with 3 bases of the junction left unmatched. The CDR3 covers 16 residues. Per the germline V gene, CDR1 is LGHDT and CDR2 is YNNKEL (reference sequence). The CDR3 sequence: CASSPRTSGNTGELFF. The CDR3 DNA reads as TGTGCCAGCAGCCCCCGGACTAGCGGGAACACCGGGGAGCTGTTTTTT.

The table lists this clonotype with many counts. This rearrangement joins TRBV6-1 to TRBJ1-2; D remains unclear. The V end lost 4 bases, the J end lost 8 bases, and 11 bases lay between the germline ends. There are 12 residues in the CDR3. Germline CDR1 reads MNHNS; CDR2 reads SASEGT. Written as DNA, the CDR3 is TGTGCCAGCAGTGCCATCGCTGGCGGCTACACCTTC. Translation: CASSAIAGGYTF.

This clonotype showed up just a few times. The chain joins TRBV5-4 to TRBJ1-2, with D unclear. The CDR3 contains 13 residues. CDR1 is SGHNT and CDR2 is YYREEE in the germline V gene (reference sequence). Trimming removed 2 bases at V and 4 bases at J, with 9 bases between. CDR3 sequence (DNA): TGTGCCAGCAGCTTCACGGAGGCCTATGGCTACACCTTC. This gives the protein CASSFTEAYGYTF.

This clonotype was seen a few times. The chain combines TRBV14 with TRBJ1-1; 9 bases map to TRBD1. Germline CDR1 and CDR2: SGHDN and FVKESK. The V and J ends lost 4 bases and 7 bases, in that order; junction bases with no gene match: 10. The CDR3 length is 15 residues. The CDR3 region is CASSPSTGGQSEAFF. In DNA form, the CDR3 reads TGTGCCAGCAGCCCATCGACAGGGGGGCAGAGTGAAGCTTTCTTT.

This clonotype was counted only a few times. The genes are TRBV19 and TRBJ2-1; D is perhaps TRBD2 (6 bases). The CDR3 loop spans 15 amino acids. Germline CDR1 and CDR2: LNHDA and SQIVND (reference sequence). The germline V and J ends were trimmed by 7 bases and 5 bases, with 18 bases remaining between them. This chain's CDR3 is CASNSAWRRDNEQFF. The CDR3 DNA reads TGTGCCAGTAATTCAGCCTGGCGGAGGGACAATGAGCAGTTCTTC.

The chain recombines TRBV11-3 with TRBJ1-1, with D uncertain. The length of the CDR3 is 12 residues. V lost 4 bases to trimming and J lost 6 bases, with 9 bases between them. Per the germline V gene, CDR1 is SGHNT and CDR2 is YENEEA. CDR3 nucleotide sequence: TGTGCCAGCAGCTCCTACGGTTCTGAAGCTTTCTTT. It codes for CASSSYGSEAFF.

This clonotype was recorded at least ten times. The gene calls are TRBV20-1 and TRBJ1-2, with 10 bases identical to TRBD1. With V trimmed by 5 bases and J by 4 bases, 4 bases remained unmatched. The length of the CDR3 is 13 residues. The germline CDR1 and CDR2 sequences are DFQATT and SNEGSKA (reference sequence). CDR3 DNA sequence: TGCAGTGCTGTGGACAGGGGGGCCTATGGCTACACCTTC. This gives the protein CSAVDRGAYGYTF.

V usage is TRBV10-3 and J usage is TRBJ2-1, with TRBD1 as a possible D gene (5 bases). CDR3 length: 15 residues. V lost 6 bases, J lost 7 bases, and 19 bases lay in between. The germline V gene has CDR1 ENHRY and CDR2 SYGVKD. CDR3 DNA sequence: TGTGCCATCAGCGGGCCGACAGCCCCTGGGAATGAGCAGTTCTTC. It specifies CAISGPTAPGNEQFF.

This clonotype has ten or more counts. In DNA, the CDR3 is TGTGCCAGTAGTATATCCCAGGGATTTGGAAACACCATATATTTT. This translates into CASSISQGFGNTIYF. The chain links TRBV19 to TRBJ1-3; TRBD1 is a possible D gene (5 bases). Germline V gives CDR1 LNHDA, CDR2 SQIVND (reference sequence). V dropped 2 bases and J dropped 3 bases, with 11 bases sitting between them. The CDR3 sequence is 15 residues long.

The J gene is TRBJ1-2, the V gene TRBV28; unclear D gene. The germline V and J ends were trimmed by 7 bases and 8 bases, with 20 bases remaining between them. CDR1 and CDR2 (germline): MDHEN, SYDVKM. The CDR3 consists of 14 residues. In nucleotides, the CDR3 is TGTGCCAGCAAGGAGGGTGGCACCTTACTCGGCTACACCTTC. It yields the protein CASKEGGTLLGYTF.

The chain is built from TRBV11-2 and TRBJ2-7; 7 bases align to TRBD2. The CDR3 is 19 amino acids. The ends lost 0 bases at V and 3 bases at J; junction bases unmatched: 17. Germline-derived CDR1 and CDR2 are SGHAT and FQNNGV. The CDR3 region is CASSLDWRLQRGNHYEQYF. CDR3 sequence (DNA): TGTGCCAGCAGCTTAGATTGGCGGCTGCAGCGGGGAAACCACTACGAGCAGTACTTC.

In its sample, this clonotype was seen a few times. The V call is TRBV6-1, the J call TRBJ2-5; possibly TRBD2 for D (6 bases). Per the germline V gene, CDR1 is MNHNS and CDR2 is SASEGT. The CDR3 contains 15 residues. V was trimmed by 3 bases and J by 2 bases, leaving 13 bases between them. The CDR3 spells CASSDQGLPQETQYF. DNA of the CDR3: TGTGCCAGCAGTGACCAGGGACTGCCTCAAGAGACCCAGTACTTC.

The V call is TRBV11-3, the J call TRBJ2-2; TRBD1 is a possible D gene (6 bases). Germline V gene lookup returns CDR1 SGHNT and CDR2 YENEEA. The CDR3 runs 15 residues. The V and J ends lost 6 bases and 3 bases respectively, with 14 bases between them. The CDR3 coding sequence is TGTGCCAGCAGTGGTGGGGGCCGGGACACCGGGGAGCTGTTTTTT. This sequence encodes CASSGGGRDTGELFF.